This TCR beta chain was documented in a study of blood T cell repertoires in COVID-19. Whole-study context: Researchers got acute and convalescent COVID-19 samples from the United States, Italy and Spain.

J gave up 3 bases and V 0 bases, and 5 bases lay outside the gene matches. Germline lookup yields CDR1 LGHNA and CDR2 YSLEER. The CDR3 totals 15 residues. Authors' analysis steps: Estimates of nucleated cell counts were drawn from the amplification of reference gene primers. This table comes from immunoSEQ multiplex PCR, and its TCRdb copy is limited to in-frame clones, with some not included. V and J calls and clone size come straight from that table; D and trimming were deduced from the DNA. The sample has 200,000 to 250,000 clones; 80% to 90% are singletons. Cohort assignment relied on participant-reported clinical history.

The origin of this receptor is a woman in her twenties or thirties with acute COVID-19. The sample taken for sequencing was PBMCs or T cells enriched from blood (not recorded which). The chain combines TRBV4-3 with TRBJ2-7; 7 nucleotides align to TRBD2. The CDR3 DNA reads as TGCGCCAGCAGCCAAGACCGTGGACTAGACTACGAGCAGTACTTC. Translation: CASSQDRGLDYEQYF.